A selection of T cell receptor beta chains follows, all from one sample in a study of blood T cell repertoires in COVID-19. Sequencing used immunoSEQ multiplex PCR; TCRdb keeps in-frame clones, though not all of them. The repertoire holds 300,000 to 450,000 clones, with around 87% as singletons. The sequencing input was peripheral blood. These receptors were collected from a human donor in a cohort sampled during active COVID-19. Both conserved end residues are part of each CDR3. D genes are given only for firm matches. Some rows have no size entry. The others give once, few or many, or a class for an expanded clone.

j_gene: TRBJ1-3; abundance: once; v_gene: TRBV4-1; d_gene: TRBD1; CDR3nt: TGCGCCAGCAGCCAAGTGGGGACAGGGGGCCAGGGAAACACCATATATTTT; CDR3aa: CASSQVGTGGQGNTIYF
j_gene: TRBJ1-5; abundance: NA; v_gene: TRBV28; d_gene: NA; CDR3nt: TGTGCCAGCAGTTACGCGGGGACTAATCAGCCCCAGCATTTT; CDR3aa: CASSYAGTNQPQHF
j_gene: TRBJ2-7; abundance: once; v_gene: TRBV10-3; d_gene: NA; CDR3nt: TGTGCCATCAGTGTAGACAGAACTCTAACCGAGCAGTACTTC; CDR3aa: CAISVDRTLTEQYF
j_gene: TRBJ2-7; abundance: NA; v_gene: TRBV5-6; d_gene: TRBD1; CDR3nt: TGTGCCAGCAGCTTGGGGGGACAGGGGGCCGAGCAGTACTTC; CDR3aa: CASSLGGQGAEQYF
j_gene: TRBJ2-3; abundance: NA; v_gene: TRBV15; d_gene: NA; CDR3nt: TGTGCCACCAGCAGAGATCATAGCAGGGTTAACACAGATACGCAGTATTTT; CDR3aa: CATSRDHSRVNTDTQYF
j_gene: TRBJ1-2; abundance: NA; v_gene: TRBV2; d_gene: NA; CDR3nt: TGTGCCAGCAGTGACAGGGTATCCAACTATGGCTACACCTTC; CDR3aa: CASSDRVSNYGYTF
j_gene: TRBJ2-7; abundance: NA; v_gene: TRBV5-5; d_gene: TRBD2; CDR3nt: TGTGCCAGCAGCTTGGGCCTAGCGGGCGACCCCTACGAGCAGTACTTC; CDR3aa: CASSLGLAGDPYEQYF
j_gene: TRBJ2-1; abundance: once; v_gene: TRBV7-8; d_gene: TRBD1; CDR3nt: TGTGCCAGCAGCCACGACAGGGGTACCTACAATGAGCAGTTCTTC; CDR3aa: CASSHDRGTYNEQFF
j_gene: TRBJ2-5; abundance: NA; v_gene: TRBV10-1; d_gene: TRBD2; CDR3nt: TGCGCCAGCAGCCCCGGACTAGCGGGAGTGGCGGAGACCCAGTACTTC; CDR3aa: CASSPGLAGVAETQYF
j_gene: TRBJ1-6; abundance: NA; v_gene: TRBV5-4; d_gene: NA; CDR3nt: TGTGCCAGCAGCTCGCGGGACGTGGATAATTCACCCCTCCACTTT; CDR3aa: CASSSRDVDNSPLHF
j_gene: TRBJ1-2; abundance: few; v_gene: TRBV18; d_gene: NA; CDR3nt: TGTGCCAGCTCACCGAGAGAGGGGGTCACCGACTATGGCTACACCTTC; CDR3aa: CASSPREGVTDYGYTF
j_gene: TRBJ2-6; abundance: NA; v_gene: TRBV7-9; d_gene: TRBD2; CDR3nt: TGTGCCAGCAGCCCTATAGCGGGCTCTGGGGCCAACGTCCTGACTTTC; CDR3aa: CASSPIAGSGANVLTF
j_gene: TRBJ1-4; abundance: NA; v_gene: TRBV5-1; d_gene: NA; CDR3nt: TGCGCCAGCAGCCTCGGGACACTTGCTAATGAAAAACTGTTTTTT; CDR3aa: CASSLGTLANEKLFF
j_gene: TRBJ2-3; abundance: NA; v_gene: TRBV4-1; d_gene: TRBD2; CDR3nt: TGCGCCAGCAGCCAAGATAGCGGGGGAGATACGCAGTATTTT; CDR3aa: CASSQDSGGDTQYF